What follows are 10 T cell receptor beta chains derived from one specimen sequenced in a study of T cells in Graves' hyperthyroidism and ophthalmopathy (dated by TCRdb to the late 2010s). Library preparation used multiplex PCR. Sequenced on an Illumina HiSeq 2000. The TCR beta CDR3 regions were amplified from RNA transcripts. A first-round RT-PCR of the TCR CDR3 used the HTBI primer set with the Qiagen OneStep RT-PCR kit. The raw public data were reprocessed by TCRdb itself: fastp quality trimming at Q25, MiXCR clonotype calling, in-frame beta chains only. Every distinct CDR3 protein forms one entry, paired with its most common genes and DNA. Counted in this sample were roughly 550,000 distinct CDR3 sequences; 16% of them appeared once. The ten largest clones take up less than 30% of the sample. What was sequenced was blood. The receptors were gathered from a woman aged 25-40 years with Graves' ophthalmopathy.

The gene calls are TRBV6-1 and TRBJ2-1, with 9 bases that match TRBD2. Germline CDR1 is MNHNS and CDR2 is SASEGT. V lost 4 bases and J lost 4; bases outside the gene matches: 5. This CDR3 spans 15 amino acids. The CDR3 DNA follows: TGTGCCAGCAGTGCGAGTAGCGGGAGATACAATGAGCAGTTCTTC. Translating it yields CASSASSGRYNEQFF.

Many counts were recorded for this clonotype. This chain joins TRBV5-5 and TRBJ2-3; no clear D gene. Trimming removed 3 bases at V and 2 bases at J, with 7 bases between. Germline CDR1 and CDR2: SGHKS and YYEKEE (reference sequence). The CDR3 sequence is 13 residues long. The CDR3 DNA reads as TGTGCCAGCAGCTCCCTACTCACAGATACGCAGTATTTT. It encodes CASSSLLTDTQYF.

Concerning this clonotype: The junction differs from germline at one of its ends, possibly a read error. V gene TRBV27 combines with J gene TRBJ2-1; 14 bases map to TRBD2. Germline CDR1 is MNHEY and CDR2 is SMNVEV (reference sequence). The CDR3 has 16 residues. CDR3 loop: CASSSGTSGSYDEQFF. The CDR3 nucleotides are TGTGCCAGCAGTTCCGGGACTAGCGGGAGCTACGATGAGCAGTTCTTC.

This clonotype showed up just a few times. The genes are TRBV14 and TRBJ2-5; 13 nucleotides agree with TRBD2. V lost 3 bases, J lost 4 bases, and 5 bases stayed unmatched. CDR3 size: 16 residues. The germline V gene encodes CDR1 SGHDN and CDR2 FVKESK. CDR3 protein: CASSHFGLAGAETQYF. In DNA, the CDR3 is TGTGCCAGCAGCCATTTCGGACTAGCGGGAGCAGAGACCCAGTACTTC.

This clonotype appeared many times. V usage is TRBV5-1 and J usage is TRBJ2-1, with D unclear. The CDR3 contains 15 residues. The V and J ends lost 0 bases and 12 bases respectively, with 19 bases between them. Germline V gives CDR1 SGHRS, CDR2 YFSETQ. CDR3: CASSLGTFETIGQFF. CDR3 bases: TGCGCCAGCAGCTTGGGGACGTTTGAGACGATCGGGCAGTTCTTC.

V usage is TRBV9 and J usage is TRBJ2-2; 9 bases align to TRBD2. The CDR3 extends over 17 amino acids. Per the germline V gene, CDR1 is SGDLS and CDR2 is YYNGEE. J lost 7 bases, V lost 0 bases, and 10 bases had no gene match. Written as DNA, the CDR3 is TGTGCCAGCAGCGTAGAGGGTCTAGCGGGACTCCACGGGGAGCTGTTTTTT. Translating gives CASSVEGLAGLHGELFF.

As to this clonotype: With a much larger clone just one base away, this may be a read error. This chain joins TRBV30 and TRBJ2-3; 7 bases map to TRBD2. The CDR3 is 13 residues long. CDR1 is GTSNPN and CDR2 is SVGIG in the germline V gene (reference sequence). CDR3 sequence (DNA): TGTGCCTGGACGGGCGGGAGAACAGTTACGCAGTATTTT. This translates into CAWTGGRTVTQYF.

There are a few counts of this clonotype. The chain joins TRBV15 to TRBJ2-1; 12 nucleotides agree with TRBD2. V lost 2 bases and J lost 3; bases outside the gene matches: 8. The CDR3 runs to 18 residues. In germline, CDR1 is LNHNV, CDR2 YYDKDF (reference sequence). CDR3 coding DNA: TGTGCCACCAGCAGATCCCCCCCTAGCGGGAGGGGCTACAATGAGCAGTTCTTC. Translated, it gives CATSRSPPSGRGYNEQFF.

This clonotype was counted a single time. The V gene is TRBV24-1, the J gene TRBJ1-5; 7 bases map to TRBD1. The ends lost 7 bases at V and 3 bases at J; junction bases unmatched: 2. This CDR3 is 13 amino acids long. Germline CDR1 and CDR2: KGHDR and SFDVKD. CDR3 sequence (DNA): TGTGCCACCAGAGACAGGGACAATCAGCCCCAGCATTTT. This encodes CATRDRDNQPQHF.

The rearrangement links TRBV19 to TRBJ2-7; D is perhaps TRBD1 (7 bases). This CDR3 spans 15 amino acids. The germline gives CDR1 LNHDA, CDR2 SQIVND (reference sequence). Trimming removed 0 bases at V and 1 base at J, with 10 bases between. The CDR3 nucleotides read TGTGCCAGTAGTATAGACCCAGGGGGGTCCTACGAGCAGTACTTC. Encoded protein: CASSIDPGGSYEQYF.